A selection of T cell receptor beta chains follows, all from one sample in a study of T-cell reconstitution after alpha-beta-depleted transplantation in children. TCRdb redid the calling of the PCR reads with MiXCR, one entry per CDR3 protein. The table shows around 450,000 distinct CDR3 sequences, with 15% to 20% occurring only once. The starting material was PBMCs, mostly from graft donor cells, obtained 360 days after TCRalphabeta/CD19-depleted stem cell transplant. These receptors were obtained from a boy in the first two years of life who had a stem cell transplant for Wiskott-Aldrich syndrome, so the T cells may come from the graft donor. CDR3s include the opening cysteine and the closing phenylalanine or tryptophan. Each record gives: J gene, clone size, V gene, D gene, CDR3 DNA, CDR3 protein. A D gene is named only where the DNA matches it firmly. Some rows mark clone size as missing; the rest say once, few, many or name a class of expanded clone.

J: TRBJ1-6
size: few
V: TRBV5-1
D: -
DNA: TGCGCCAGCCAACGGGACCTGAATTCACCCCTCCACTTT
CDR3: CASQRDLNSPLHF

J: TRBJ2-7
size: -
V: TRBV12-3/TRBV12-4
D: TRBD2
DNA: TGTGCCAGCACCTCGGGACTAGCGGCCGAGCAGTACTTC
CDR3: CASTSGLAAEQYF

J: TRBJ2-7
size: few
V: TRBV4-3
D: -
DNA: TGCGCCAGCAGCCGTGAAAGTGGTGGAAAGCAGTACTTC
CDR3: CASSRESGGKQYF

J: TRBJ2-2
size: -
V: TRBV9
D: TRBD2
DNA: TGTGCCAGCAGCGTTCCTAGCGGAAGTGGCACCGGGGAGCTGTTTTTT
CDR3: CASSVPSGSGTGELFF

J: TRBJ1-1
size: few
V: TRBV7-9
D: TRBD1
DNA: TGTGCCAGCAGCCCTATCGGGACAGGGGCCCGGGAAGCTTTCTTT
CDR3: CASSPIGTGAREAFF

J: TRBJ2-2
size: few
V: TRBV20-1
D: -
DNA: TGCAGTGCCGTTGGACGTCTGAACACCGGGGAGCTGTTTTTT
CDR3: CSAVGRLNTGELFF

J: TRBJ2-1
size: -
V: TRBV14
D: -
DNA: TGTGCCAGCAGCCAAGATCGTTGGGGGAATTTACGGAGCTCCTACAATGAGCAGTTCTTC
CDR3: CASSQDRWGNLRSSYNEQFF

J: TRBJ2-7
size: -
V: TRBV5-1
D: TRBD1
DNA: TGCGCCAGCAGCTCTCCAGGGGGCTACGAGCAGTACTTC
CDR3: CASSSPGGYEQYF

J: TRBJ2-7
size: -
V: TRBV19
D: -
DNA: TGTGCCAGTAGTATCCGAAGGGGAAGCTCCTACGAGCAGTACTTC
CDR3: CASSIRRGSSYEQYF

J: TRBJ2-1
size: -
V: TRBV19
D: -
DNA: TGTGCCAGTAGTATAAACCCCCGGCTAGCGAAAAACCACCTCTACAATGAGCAGTTCTTC
CDR3: CASSINPRLAKNHLYNEQFF

J: TRBJ2-3
size: few
V: TRBV7-9
D: TRBD2
DNA: TGTGCCAGCAGTTTAGGTAGGGGACTAGCGATAGATACGCAGTATTTT
CDR3: CASSLGRGLAIDTQYF

J: TRBJ2-1
size: -
V: TRBV11-2
D: TRBD2
DNA: TGTGCCAGCAGCTTATTTCGGTCTAGCGGGGCCTACAATGAGCAGTTCTTC
CDR3: CASSLFRSSGAYNEQFF

J: TRBJ2-5
size: -
V: TRBV5-1
D: TRBD2
DNA: TGCGCCAGCAACGAGGCGGGAGGGCCGGGAGAGACCCAGTACTTC
CDR3: CASNEAGGPGETQYF

J: TRBJ2-7
size: few
V: TRBV7-3
D: TRBD2
DNA: TGTGCCAGCAGCTTAAGATTGGGTGACCCCGGGCCCGGACTAGCCCGCTACGAGCAGTACTTC
CDR3: CASSLRLGDPGPGLARYEQYF

J: TRBJ2-2
size: -
V: TRBV12-3/TRBV12-4
D: -
DNA: TGTGCCAGCTCGTTGTGGGTCACCGGGGAGCTGTTTTTT
CDR3: CASSLWVTGELFF

J: TRBJ2-7
size: -
V: TRBV7-6
D: TRBD1
DNA: TGTGCCAGCAGCTTAGATGGTGTGGGGACAGTGAGCTCCTACGAGCAGTACTTC
CDR3: CASSLDGVGTVSSYEQYF

J: TRBJ2-1
size: -
V: TRBV10-3
D: TRBD2
DNA: TGTGCCATCAGTGTGCCGACTAGCGGGGGGGCCGGGTACAATGAGCAGTTCTTC
CDR3: CAISVPTSGGAGYNEQFF

J: TRBJ1-5
size: -
V: TRBV24-1
D: -
DNA: TGTGCCACCAGTGATCTCCGGGCCAATCAGCCCCAGCATTTT
CDR3: CATSDLRANQPQHF

J: TRBJ2-2
size: -
V: TRBV10-3
D: TRBD1
DNA: TGTGCCATCAGTGAGTCGATCCGGGACAGGGTCACCGGGGAGCTGTTTTTT
CDR3: CAISESIRDRVTGELFF

J: TRBJ1-1
size: -
V: TRBV20-1
D: TRBD1
DNA: TGCAGTGCTAGAGCCAGGACAGGGTTAAACACTGAAGCTTTCTTT
CDR3: CSARARTGLNTEAFF

J: TRBJ2-2
size: -
V: TRBV5-6
D: -
DNA: TGTGCCAGGAGCCACAGGGCGACCGGGGAGCTGTTTTTT
CDR3: CARSHRATGELFF

J: TRBJ2-1
size: few
V: TRBV2
D: -
DNA: TGTGCCAGCAGTGAATCCGGGGTCAAAAGATACAATGAGCAGTTCTTC
CDR3: CASSESGVKRYNEQFF

J: TRBJ2-3
size: -
V: TRBV4-1
D: -
DNA: TGCGCCAGCAGCCATAACAGCGGACGCACAGATACGCAGTATTTT
CDR3: CASSHNSGRTDTQYF

J: TRBJ2-1
size: -
V: TRBV6-1
D: TRBD1
DNA: TGTGCCAGCAGCTCCCGACAGGGAAAGTTGGACAATGAGCAGTTCTTC
CDR3: CASSSRQGKLDNEQFF

J: TRBJ2-6
size: many
V: TRBV5-1
D: TRBD1
DNA: TGCGCCAGCAGCTTGGTCCGGGACAGGTCCTCTGGGGCCAACGTCCTGACTTTC
CDR3: CASSLVRDRSSGANVLTF

J: TRBJ2-4
size: -
V: TRBV2
D: TRBD2
DNA: TGTGCCAGCAGTGTTGTCCTTAGGACTAGCAAAAACATTCAGTACTTC
CDR3: CASSVVLRTSKNIQYF

J: TRBJ2-2
size: -
V: TRBV6-5
D: -
DNA: TGTGCCAGCACTTACGTAGCGGAAAACACCGGGGAGCTGTTTTTT
CDR3: CASTYVAENTGELFF

J: TRBJ2-2
size: -
V: TRBV5-1
D: -
DNA: TGCGCCAGCGGCTTCCGGGACTCTAACACCGGGGAGCTGTTTTTT
CDR3: CASGFRDSNTGELFF

J: TRBJ1-2
size: few
V: TRBV5-5
D: -
DNA: TGTGCCAGCAGCTTGGAATGGGGGTGGTATGGCTACACCTTC
CDR3: CASSLEWGWYGYTF

J: TRBJ1-4
size: few
V: TRBV12-3/TRBV12-4
D: -
DNA: TGTGCCAGCAGTGATTCCGGCCGTAATGAAAAACTGTTTTTT
CDR3: CASSDSGRNEKLFF

J: TRBJ2-1
size: few
V: TRBV20-1
D: -
DNA: TGCAGTGCGGATAGGGACTCCGAGTACAATGAGCAGTTCTTC
CDR3: CSADRDSEYNEQFF

J: TRBJ2-3
size: -
V: TRBV7-2
D: TRBD2
DNA: TGTGCCAGCAGCTTAGCGAGACTAGCGGGAGGGCAAGCTACGCAGTATTTT
CDR3: CASSLARLAGGQATQYF

J: TRBJ2-3
size: few
V: TRBV3-1
D: -
DNA: TGTGCCAGCAGCCGGGGGCCTCCAGATACGCAGTATTTT
CDR3: CASSRGPPDTQYF

J: TRBJ2-7
size: few
V: TRBV12-3/TRBV12-4
D: -
DNA: TGTGCCAGCAGTTTTGGGCAGAGTGAGTACTTC
CDR3: CASSFGQSEYF

J: TRBJ2-5
size: -
V: TRBV29-1
D: -
DNA: TGCAGCGTTGAACAGGGGCCAGAGACCCAGTACTTC
CDR3: CSVEQGPETQYF

J: TRBJ1-2
size: many
V: TRBV6-5
D: -
DNA: TGTGCCAGCAGCGTATCAGGGGACTATGGCTACACCTTC
CDR3: CASSVSGDYGYTF

J: TRBJ2-5
size: -
V: TRBV6-5
D: -
DNA: TGTGCCAGCAGTTACGGGGGGCAGGGTTGGGAGACCCAGTACTTC
CDR3: CASSYGGQGWETQYF

J: TRBJ2-5
size: -
V: TRBV29-1
D: TRBD2
DNA: TGCAGCGTTGCCGGGGGGTCAGAGACCCAGTACTTC
CDR3: CSVAGGSETQYF

J: TRBJ2-7
size: -
V: TRBV7-2
D: TRBD2
DNA: TGTGCCAGCAATAGCGGGGGCCTGAACTACGAGCAGTACTTC
CDR3: CASNSGGLNYEQYF

J: TRBJ2-1
size: -
V: TRBV11-3
D: -
DNA: TGTGCCAGCAGCTTTGGGGGGGCTTCCAATGAGCAGTTCTTC
CDR3: CASSFGGASNEQFF

J: TRBJ2-6
size: few
V: TRBV11-3
D: -
DNA: TGTGCCAGCAGCTTCCGTCCGGCCCACTCTGGGGCCAACGTCCTGACTTTC
CDR3: CASSFRPAHSGANVLTF

J: TRBJ2-5
size: -
V: TRBV24-1
D: -
DNA: TGTGCCACCAGTTCATTTGGGGGCACAGGCGCCAAGAGGGAGACCCAGTACTTC
CDR3: CATSSFGGTGAKRETQYF

J: TRBJ1-1
size: -
V: TRBV2
D: TRBD1
DNA: TGTGCCAGCAGTTACCAGGGGGTGACTGAAGCTTTCTTT
CDR3: CASSYQGVTEAFF

J: TRBJ2-7
size: -
V: TRBV24-1
D: -
DNA: TGTGTCCCCAGCGGTGGGGTCAGCGGCTCCATACTTACTTCCTACGAGCAGTACTTC
CDR3: CVPSGGVSGSILTSYEQYF

J: TRBJ2-3
size: few
V: TRBV6-1
D: -
DNA: TGTGCCAGCAGTCGCTTTCGGGCGAGCACAGATACGCAGTATTTT
CDR3: CASSRFRASTDTQYF

J: TRBJ2-2
size: few
V: TRBV12-3/TRBV12-4
D: -
DNA: TGTGCCAGCAGTTACGGGGAGCTGTTTTTT
CDR3: CASSYGELFF

J: TRBJ2-7
size: -
V: TRBV20-1
D: -
DNA: TGCAGTGCCATAGGTAGTAACTACGAGCAGTACTTC
CDR3: CSAIGSNYEQYF

J: TRBJ2-7
size: -
V: TRBV3-1
D: -
DNA: TGTGCCAGCAGCCAAGACTTAGACAGGCGCTACGAGCAGTACTTC
CDR3: CASSQDLDRRYEQYF

J: TRBJ2-7
size: -
V: TRBV6-2/TRBV6-3
D: TRBD1
DNA: TGTGCCAGCAGTCGAAGGACAGGGGGAGTCTACGAGCAGTACTTC
CDR3: CASSRRTGGVYEQYF

J: TRBJ2-5
size: few
V: TRBV11-3
D: TRBD2
DNA: TGTGCCAGCAGCTCCCGGGGGGGAGAGACCCAGTACTTC
CDR3: CASSSRGGETQYF

J: TRBJ2-7
size: -
V: TRBV12-3/TRBV12-4
D: -
DNA: TGTGCCAGCAGTTTAGTAAGAGGGAACCACGAGCAGTACTTC
CDR3: CASSLVRGNHEQYF

J: TRBJ2-1
size: -
V: TRBV28
D: -
DNA: TGTGCCAGCAGCCCGCATAGACCCACCGCCGAGCAGTTCTTC
CDR3: CASSPHRPTAEQFF